The present TCR beta chain was sequenced within a study of shared T cell receptors in the human thymus. This CDR3 is 15 amino acids long. In germline, CDR1 is SGHDT, CDR2 YYEEEE. V lost 5 bases and J 2 bases, leaving 16 bases between the germline ends. TCRdb keeps only in-frame clones here, not all; method: immunoSEQ multiplex PCR. Among some 700,000 clones listed, 70% to 90% were seen once. The same sample was also studied in work on human thymus T cells. That paper adds: Thymus was obtained from resections taken during corrective heart surgery. Highly overlapping thymic repertoires in unrelated individuals were reported by related research.

The receptor was isolated from a girl in the first two years of life with a congenital heart defect. The sample was thymocytes. The chain uses TRBV5-6 and TRBJ2-5, with D perhaps matching TRBD2 (6 bases). In DNA form, the CDR3 reads TGTGCCAGCAGTCGAACCAGGGACTGTCAAGAGACCCAGTACTTC. Its protein is CASSRTRDCQETQYF.